What follows is one T cell receptor (beta chain) and its context. Antigen unknown. This specimen comes from a study of CD8 T cells in ankylosing spondylitis. Study-wide findings and caveats: The study looked at matched synovial fluid samples from ankylosing spondylitis patients. Disease-linked clones were reported to be significantly enriched there. A motif in TCR beta, a set of eight or nine highly homologous variants, appeared characteristic of ankylosing spondylitis blood.

MiXCR, applied by TCRdb to the 5' RACE reads, yields one record per CDR3 protein. This sample carries fewer than 500,000 distinct CDR3 sequences, roughly a quarter of them seen once, and the ten largest clones take 0.85% to 1%. V lost 5 bases to trimming and J lost 3 bases; unmatched junction nucleotides: 5. Germline V CDR1 and CDR2: SGHRS, YFSETQ. This CDR3 comprises 13 residues. J is TRBJ2-7 and V is TRBV5-1; 7 bases fit TRBD2. The sample consisted of blood, either unsorted or a sorted T cell fraction (not recorded which). The clonotype originates from a male donor with ankylosing spondylitis. The CDR3 DNA reads TGCGCCAGCAGTAAGCGGGATTTCTACGAGCAGTACTTC. Its protein product is CASSKRDFYEQYF.